This T cell receptor beta chain was sequenced in a study of shared clonotypes between healthy human individuals (dated by TCRdb to about 2020). Turning to the overall study: A couple of women and a few men aged 18 to 49 years were included in the cohort. For each donor, CD4 naive and CD4 memory were each run on three plates, CD8 naive on two plates, and CD8 memory on one plate. To estimate repertoire size and how much clonotype sharing occurs between individuals, the study deeply sequenced the blood TCR repertoires of five healthy adults. Libraries were prepared and TCR repertoires were sequenced by different laboratories using diverse techniques, in order to increase sequencing depth and limit assay-specific biases. Leukapheresis yielded between about 0.9 and 10 billion PBMCs per donor.

On this clone itself: What antigen it recognizes has not been identified. No base qualities exist here, and no much larger clone lies one base off it. The same CDR3 is also encoded by other DNA sequences in this sample.

For the CD8 naive samples, CD45RO-negative cells were positively selected for CCR7, yielding a CD45RA+CCR7+ population from which TemRA cells were excluded. Donors were healthy HIV-negative adults with no recently reported acute infections or vaccinations. Only Caucasian adults living in Nashville, Tennessee, USA were represented among the donors. Blood was obtained by leukapheresis, after which PBMCs were separated by Ficoll-Histopaque density gradient centrifugation and cryopreserved in liquid nitrogen vapor phase. Purity and quantity of every magnetically sorted T cell population were checked by analytical flow cytometry. Genomic DNA was isolated from every sorted fraction and measured by UV absorbance on a Nanodrop 2000c. Study-wide conclusions, independent of this receptor: Sampling was limited to blood, and TCR repertoires in tissue likely differ from TCR repertoires in blood. Higher generation probabilities were observed for clonotypes shared by all four sorted-subset donors than for non-shared clonotypes. Incomplete sequencing was indicated by rarefaction of sorted-subset datasets, despite the large sequencing depth. When a few donors were compared, the shared fraction of clonotypes was around 5.1% for naive CD4, about 4% for naive CD8, 2.3% for memory CD4, and 0.35% to 0.4% for memory CD8. Estimated clonotype richness was generally larger for naive than for memory subsets. Pairwise subsampling led to the expectation that sequencing depth would affect the degree of clonotype sharing among donors. The small number of donors limited the genetic and exposure-history diversity represented.

Reading the germline V gene gives CDR1 SGDLS and CDR2 YYNGEE. V is cut by 0 bases and J by 0 bases, and the space between the germline ends is 3 bases. Reading from cysteine to phenylalanine, the CDR3 counts 13 amino acids. The only DNA kept is the CDR3, 39 bases in frame from the first base. TCR CDR3 regions were amplified from genomic DNA by multiplex PCR using the deep immunoSEQ assay. Extracted genomic DNA from each cell subset was distributed evenly across all wells of several immunoSEQ 96-well plates, and each plate was treated as a replicate. For sorted subsets, each replicate PCR was loaded with around 220 ng genomic DNA, equivalent to 30,000 or so T cell genomes. Purified libraries were quantified with a Qubit 3.0 fluorometer, sized on a Bioanalyzer 2100, and re-quantified with the KAPA Library Quantification kit. Each immunoSEQ 96-well plate was sequenced on its own single-read 150-cycle Illumina NextSeq 550 flow cell. As for the authors' bioinformatics: The immunoSEQ output contained only junctional sequences without quality scores, so filtering could not match that applied to full-length reads. To assign V/J genes and CDR3, sequences were annotated against IMGT germline references using PyIR, a Python wrapper for IgBLAST v1.9. Reads with weak V/J assignments (E-value above 1e-6), missing CDR3, stop codons, out-of-frame junctions, or ambiguous translated residues were removed. V3J clonotypes were defined as sequences sharing an identical inferred V gene, J gene, and CDR3 amino acid sequence. Percentage overlap between repertoires was calculated by dividing the number of shared unique clonotypes by the size of the smaller repertoire. Richness of each repertoire was evaluated using RTK rarefaction, the Chao1 estimator, and Recon v2.1 estimates of unobserved clonotypes. Generation probabilities for all TCRbeta clonotypes obtained by the gDNA method from a handful of donors were computed using OLGA. Sourced from immuneACCESS, this table was stored by TCRdb with only in-frame sequences that have V and J called. A share of the clones is absent; for the studies checked, an unresolved V gene accounts for under half, and the remainder has no known explanation. The DNA was the basis for D and trimming; V, J and clone size are from that table. Across this sample there are millions of clones, with approximately 95% seen only once. About 1.1% of the sample is taken by the ten largest.

Material for sequencing was naive CD8+ T cells sorted from blood. Reading the label with the study, this specimen's cell subset or site is: CD45RA+CCR7+. The rearrangement combines TRBV9 with TRBJ1-1, with no confident D gene call. The TCR comes from a man between 18 and 29 years old in good health. CDR3 reads: CASSVDMNTEAFF. The DNA is as follows: TGTGCCAGCAGCGTAGATATGAACACTGAAGCTTTCTTT.